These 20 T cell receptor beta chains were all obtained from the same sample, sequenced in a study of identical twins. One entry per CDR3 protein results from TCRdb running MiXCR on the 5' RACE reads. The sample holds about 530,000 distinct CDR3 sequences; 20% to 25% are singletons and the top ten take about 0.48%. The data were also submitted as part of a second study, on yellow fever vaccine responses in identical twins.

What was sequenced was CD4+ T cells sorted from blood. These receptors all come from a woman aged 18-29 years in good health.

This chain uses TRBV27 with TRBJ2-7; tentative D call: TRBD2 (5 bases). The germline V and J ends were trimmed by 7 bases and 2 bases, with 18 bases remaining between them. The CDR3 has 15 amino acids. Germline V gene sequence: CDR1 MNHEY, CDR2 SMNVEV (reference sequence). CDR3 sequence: CASTPDPEAPYEQYF. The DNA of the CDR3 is TGTGCCAGCACCCCGGACCCGGAGGCCCCCTACGAGCAGTACTTC.

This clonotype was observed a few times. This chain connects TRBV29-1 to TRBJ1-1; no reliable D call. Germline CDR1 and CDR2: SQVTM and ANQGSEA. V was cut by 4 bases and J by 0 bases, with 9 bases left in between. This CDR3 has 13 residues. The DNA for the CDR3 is TGCAGCGTTGTTCGGCCCATGAACACTGAAGCTTTCTTT. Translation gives CSVVRPMNTEAFF.

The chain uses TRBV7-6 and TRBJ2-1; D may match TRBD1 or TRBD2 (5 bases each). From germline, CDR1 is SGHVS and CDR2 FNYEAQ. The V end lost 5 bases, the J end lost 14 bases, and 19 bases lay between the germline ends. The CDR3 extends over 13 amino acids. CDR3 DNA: TGTGCCAGCAGCAAGGGACCCAACCTCCAAGAGTTCTTC. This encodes CASSKGPNLQEFF.

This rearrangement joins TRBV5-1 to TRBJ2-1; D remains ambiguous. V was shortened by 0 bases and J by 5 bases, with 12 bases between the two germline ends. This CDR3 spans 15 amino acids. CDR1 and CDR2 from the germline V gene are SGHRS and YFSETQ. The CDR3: CASSLEGRANNEQFF. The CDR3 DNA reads TGCGCCAGCAGCTTGGAGGGTCGGGCCAACAATGAGCAGTTCTTC.

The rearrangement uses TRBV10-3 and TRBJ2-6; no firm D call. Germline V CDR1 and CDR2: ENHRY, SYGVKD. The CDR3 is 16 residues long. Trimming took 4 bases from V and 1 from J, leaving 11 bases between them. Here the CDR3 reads CAISVGLGSGANVLTF. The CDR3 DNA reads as TGTGCCATCAGTGTCGGTTTGGGGTCTGGGGCCAACGTCCTGACTTTC.

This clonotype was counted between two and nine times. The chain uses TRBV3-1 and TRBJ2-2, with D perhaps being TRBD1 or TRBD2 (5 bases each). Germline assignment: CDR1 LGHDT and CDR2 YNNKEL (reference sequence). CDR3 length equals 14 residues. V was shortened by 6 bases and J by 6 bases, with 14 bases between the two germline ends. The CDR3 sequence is CASRGWGTSGELFF. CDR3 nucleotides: TGTGCCAGCAGGGGCTGGGGGACGTCCGGGGAGCTGTTTTTT.

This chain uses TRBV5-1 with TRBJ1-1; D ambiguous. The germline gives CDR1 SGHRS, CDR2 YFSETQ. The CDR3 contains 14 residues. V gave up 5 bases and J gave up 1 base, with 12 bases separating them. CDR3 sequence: CASSLREPNTEAFF. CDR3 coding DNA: TGCGCCAGCAGTTTGAGAGAACCGAACACTGAAGCTTTCTTT. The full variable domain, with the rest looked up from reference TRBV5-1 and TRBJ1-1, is KAGVTQTPRYLIKTRGQQVTLSCSPISGHRSVSWYQQTPGQGLQFLFEYFSETQRNKGNFPGRFSGRQFSNSRSEMNVSTLELGDSALYLCASSLREPNTEAFFGQGTRLTVV.

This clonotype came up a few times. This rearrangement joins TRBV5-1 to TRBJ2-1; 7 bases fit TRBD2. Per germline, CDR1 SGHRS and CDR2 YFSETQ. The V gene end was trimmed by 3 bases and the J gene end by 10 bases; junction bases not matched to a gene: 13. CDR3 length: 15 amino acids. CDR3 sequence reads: CASSSTVGGPGEQFF. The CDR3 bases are TGCGCCAGCAGCTCTACGGTGGGAGGGCCCGGAGAGCAGTTCTTC. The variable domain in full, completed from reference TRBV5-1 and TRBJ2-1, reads KAGVTQTPRYLIKTRGQQVTLSCSPISGHRSVSWYQQTPGQGLQFLFEYFSETQRNKGNFPGRFSGRQFSNSRSEMNVSTLELGDSALYLCASSSTVGGPGEQFFGPGTRLTVL.

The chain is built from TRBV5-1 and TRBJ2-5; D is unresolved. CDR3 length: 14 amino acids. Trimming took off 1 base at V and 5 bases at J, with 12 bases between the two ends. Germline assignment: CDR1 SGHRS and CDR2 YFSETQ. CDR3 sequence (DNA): TGCGCCAGCAGCTTGACCATGATCAGGGAGACCCAGTACTTC. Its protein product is CASSLTMIRETQYF.

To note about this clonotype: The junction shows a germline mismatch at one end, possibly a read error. The CDR3 region has the DNA TGTGCCAGCAGTTTTGGGACTAGCGGGAGGGCCTATGAGCAGTACTTC. Protein sequence: CASSFGTSGRAYEQYF. V gene TRBV12-3 or TRBV12-4 combines with J gene TRBJ2-7, with 16 bases identical to TRBD2. This CDR3 is 16 amino acids long.

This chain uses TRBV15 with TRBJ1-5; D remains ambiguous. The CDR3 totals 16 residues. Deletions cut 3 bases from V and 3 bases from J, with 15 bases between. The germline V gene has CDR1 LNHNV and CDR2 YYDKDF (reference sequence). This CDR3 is CATSSPGIFSNQPQHF. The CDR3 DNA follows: TGTGCCACCAGCAGCCCTGGGATCTTCTCCAATCAGCCCCAGCATTTT.

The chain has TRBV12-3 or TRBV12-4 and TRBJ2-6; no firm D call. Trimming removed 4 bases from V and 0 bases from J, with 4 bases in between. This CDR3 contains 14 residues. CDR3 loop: CASSWLSGANVLTF. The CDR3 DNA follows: TGTGCCAGCAGTTGGCTCTCTGGGGCCAACGTCCTGACTTTC.

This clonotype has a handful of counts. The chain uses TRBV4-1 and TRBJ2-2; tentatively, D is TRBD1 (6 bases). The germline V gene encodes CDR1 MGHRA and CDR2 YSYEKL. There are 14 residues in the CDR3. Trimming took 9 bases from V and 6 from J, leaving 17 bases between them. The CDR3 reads CASAGDPNAGELFF. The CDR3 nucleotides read TGCGCCAGTGCAGGGGACCCAAACGCCGGGGAGCTGTTTTTT.

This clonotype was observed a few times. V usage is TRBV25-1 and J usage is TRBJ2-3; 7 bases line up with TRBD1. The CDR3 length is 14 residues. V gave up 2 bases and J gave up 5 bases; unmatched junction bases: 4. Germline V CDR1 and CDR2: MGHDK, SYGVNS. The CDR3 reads CASSEGQAEDTQYF. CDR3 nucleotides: TGTGCCAGCAGTGAAGGACAGGCTGAAGATACGCAGTATTTT.

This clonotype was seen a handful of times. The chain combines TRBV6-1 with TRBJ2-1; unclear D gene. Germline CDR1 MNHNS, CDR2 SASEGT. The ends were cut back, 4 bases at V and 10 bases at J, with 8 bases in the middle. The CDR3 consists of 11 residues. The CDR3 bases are TGTGCCAGCAGTGCCCCCGGAGAGCAGTTCTTC. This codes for CASSAPGEQFF.

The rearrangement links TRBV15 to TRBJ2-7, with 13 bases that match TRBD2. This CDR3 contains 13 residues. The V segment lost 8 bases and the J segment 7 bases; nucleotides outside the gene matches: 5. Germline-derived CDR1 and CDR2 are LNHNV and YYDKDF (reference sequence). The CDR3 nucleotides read TGTGCCACCGGACTAGCGGGAGTTGCTGAGCAGTACTTC. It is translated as CATGLAGVAEQYF.

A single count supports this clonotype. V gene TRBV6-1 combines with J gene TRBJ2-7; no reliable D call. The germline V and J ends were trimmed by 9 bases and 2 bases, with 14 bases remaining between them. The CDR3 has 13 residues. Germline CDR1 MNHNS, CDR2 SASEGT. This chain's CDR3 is CARALGSPYEQYV. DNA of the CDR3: TGTGCCAGAGCTTTAGGCAGTCCCTACGAGCAGTACGTC.

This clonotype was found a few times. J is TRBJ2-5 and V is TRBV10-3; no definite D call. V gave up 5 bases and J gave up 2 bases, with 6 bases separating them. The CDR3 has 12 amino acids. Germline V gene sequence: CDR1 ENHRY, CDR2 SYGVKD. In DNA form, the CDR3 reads TGTGCCATCAGTCAATATCAAGAGACCCAGTACTTC. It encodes CAISQYQETQYF.

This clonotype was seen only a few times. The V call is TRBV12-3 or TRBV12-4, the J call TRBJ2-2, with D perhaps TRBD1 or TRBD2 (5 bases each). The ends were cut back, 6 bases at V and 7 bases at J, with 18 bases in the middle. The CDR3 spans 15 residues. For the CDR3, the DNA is TGTGCCAGCAGCCCAGGGACGGGCAGTATCGGGGAGCTGTTTTTT. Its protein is CASSPGTGSIGELFF.

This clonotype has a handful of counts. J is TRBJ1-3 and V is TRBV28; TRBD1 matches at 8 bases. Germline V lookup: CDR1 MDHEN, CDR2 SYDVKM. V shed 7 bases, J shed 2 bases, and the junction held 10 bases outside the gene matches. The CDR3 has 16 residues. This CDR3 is CASTQNQGAPGNTIYF. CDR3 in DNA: TGTGCCAGCACCCAAAATCAGGGGGCGCCTGGAAACACCATATATTTT.